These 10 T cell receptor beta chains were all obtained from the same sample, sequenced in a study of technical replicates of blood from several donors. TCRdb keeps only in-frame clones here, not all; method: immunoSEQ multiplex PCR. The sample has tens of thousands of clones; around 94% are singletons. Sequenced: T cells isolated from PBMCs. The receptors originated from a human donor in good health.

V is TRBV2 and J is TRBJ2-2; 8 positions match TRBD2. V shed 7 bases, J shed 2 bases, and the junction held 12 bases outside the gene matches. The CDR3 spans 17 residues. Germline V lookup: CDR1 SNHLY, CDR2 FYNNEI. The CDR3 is CASIPGAGGDNTGELFF. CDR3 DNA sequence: TGTGCCAGCATTCCCGGTGCGGGAGGTGACAACACCGGGGAGCTGTTTTTT.

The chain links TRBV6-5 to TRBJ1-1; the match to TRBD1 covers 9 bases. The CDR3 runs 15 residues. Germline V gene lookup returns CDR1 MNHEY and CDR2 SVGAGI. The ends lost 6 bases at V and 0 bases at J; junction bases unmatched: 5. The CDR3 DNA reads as TGTGCCAGCAGATCGGGACAGGGTTTGAACACTGAAGCTTTCTTT. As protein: CASRSGQGLNTEAFF.

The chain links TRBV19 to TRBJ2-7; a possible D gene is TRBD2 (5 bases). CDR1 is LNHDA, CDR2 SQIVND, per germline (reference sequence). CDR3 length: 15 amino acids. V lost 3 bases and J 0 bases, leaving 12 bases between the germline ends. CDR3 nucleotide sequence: TGTGCCAGTAGTATTATAAGCGGTTTCTCCTACGAGCAGTACTTC. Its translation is CASSIISGFSYEQYF.

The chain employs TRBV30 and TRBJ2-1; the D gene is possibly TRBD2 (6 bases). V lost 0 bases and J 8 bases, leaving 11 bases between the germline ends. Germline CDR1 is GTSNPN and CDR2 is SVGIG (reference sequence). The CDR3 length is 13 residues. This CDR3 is CAWSVRRDYEQFF. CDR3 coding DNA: TGTGCCTGGAGTGTACGAAGGGACTATGAGCAGTTCTTC.

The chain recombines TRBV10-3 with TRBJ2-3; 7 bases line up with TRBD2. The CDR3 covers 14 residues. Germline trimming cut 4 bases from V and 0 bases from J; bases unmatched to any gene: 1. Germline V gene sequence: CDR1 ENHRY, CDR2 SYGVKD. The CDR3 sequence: CAISGGLSTDTQYF. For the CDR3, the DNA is TGTGCCATCAGTGGGGGACTAAGCACAGATACGCAGTATTTT.

The chain's CDR3 is CASSFRGTEAFF. The CDR3 bases are TGTGCCAGCAGTTTCCGAGGCACTGAAGCTTTCTTT. The genes are TRBV28 and TRBJ1-1; unclear D gene. The V end lost 3 bases, the J end lost 4 bases, and 6 bases lay between the germline ends. Germline V gives CDR1 MDHEN, CDR2 SYDVKM. There are 12 residues in the CDR3. Full variable domain (missing parts from reference TRBV28 and TRBJ1-1): DVKVTQSSRYLVKRTGEKVFLECVQDMDHENMFWYRQDPGLGLRLIYFSYDVKMKEKGDIPEGYSVSREKKERFSLILESASTNQTSMYLCASSFRGTEAFFGQGTRLTVV.

The CDR3 here is CASSQPGTGLQETQYF. The CDR3 nucleotides are TGTGCCAGCAGCCAACCTGGGACAGGTCTTCAAGAGACCCAGTACTTC. V gene TRBV14 combines with J gene TRBJ2-5; 8 bases agree with TRBD1. The V and J ends lost 2 bases and 2 bases, in that order; junction bases with no gene match: 7. CDR3 length: 16 residues. Germline V gene sequence: CDR1 SGHDN, CDR2 FVKESK.

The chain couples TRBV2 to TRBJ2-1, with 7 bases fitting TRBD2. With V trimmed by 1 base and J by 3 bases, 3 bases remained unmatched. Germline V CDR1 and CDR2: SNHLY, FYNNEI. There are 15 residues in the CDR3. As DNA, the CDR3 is TGTGCCAGCAGTGAAGTGACTAGCCTCTACAATGAGCAGTTCTTC. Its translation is CASSEVTSLYNEQFF. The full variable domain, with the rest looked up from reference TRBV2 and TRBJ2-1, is EPEVTQTPSHQVTQMGQEVILRCVPISNHLYFYWYRQILGQKVEFLVSFYNNEISEKSEIFDDQFSVERPDGSNFTLKIRSTKLEDSAMYFCASSEVTSLYNEQFFGPGTRLTVL.

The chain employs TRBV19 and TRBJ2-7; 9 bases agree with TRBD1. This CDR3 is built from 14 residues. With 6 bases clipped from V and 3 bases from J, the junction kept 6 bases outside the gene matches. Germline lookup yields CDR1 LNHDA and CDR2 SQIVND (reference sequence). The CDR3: CASSPTGGLYEQYF. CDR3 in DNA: TGTGCCAGTAGCCCGACAGGGGGTCTCTACGAGCAGTACTTC.

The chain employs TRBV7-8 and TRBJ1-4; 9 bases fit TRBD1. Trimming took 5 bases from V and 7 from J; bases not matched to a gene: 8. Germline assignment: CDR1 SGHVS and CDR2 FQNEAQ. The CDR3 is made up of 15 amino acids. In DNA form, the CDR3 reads TGTGCCAGCAGCACCTCGGGACAGGGATTTGAAAAACTGTTTTTT. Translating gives CASSTSGQGFEKLFF.